The 3 T cell receptor beta chains below all came from one sample that was sequenced in a study of blood T cell repertoires in COVID-19. The assay was immunoSEQ multiplex PCR, and TCRdb's table has in-frame clones only and misses some. The data contain around 38,000 clones, about 85% of them singletons. What was sequenced was peripheral blood. The source is a man aged 55-75 years with COVID-19, enrolled during active disease.

This rearrangement joins TRBV7-9 to TRBJ2-7; perhaps TRBD1 as D (7 bases). Looked up from germline, CDR1 is SEHNR and CDR2 is FQNEAQ (reference sequence). The CDR3 is 14 residues long. Trimming stripped 1 base from V and 4 bases from J, with 11 bases between. CDR3 region: CASSLVAGGYEQYF. The CDR3 DNA follows: TGTGCCAGCAGCTTAGTAGCAGGGGGGTACGAGCAGTACTTC.

This chain connects TRBV12-5 to TRBJ2-7; D uncertain. Trimming removed 1 base at V and 7 bases at J, with 23 bases between. The CDR3 spans 17 residues. Germline V gene sequence: CDR1 LGHNT, CDR2 FRNRAP. The CDR3 region has the DNA TGTGCTAGTGGTTTGGCGCGACCGGCGGCGGTTGAGAGGGAGCAGTACTTC. As protein: CASGLARPAAVEREQYF. The full variable domain, its missing parts supplied by reference TRBV12-5 and TRBJ2-7, is DARVTQTPRHKVTEMGQEVTMRCQPILGHNTVFWYRQTMMQGLELLAYFRNRAPLDDSGMPKDRFSAEMPDATLATLKIQPSEPRDSAVYFCASGLARPAAVEREQYFGPGTRLTVT.

V is TRBV5-4 and J is TRBJ1-2; 7 nucleotides agree with TRBD1. The CDR3 has 15 residues. CDR1 is SGHNT, CDR2 YYREEE, per germline (reference sequence). V lost 4 bases and J lost 4; bases outside the gene matches: 10. CDR3 bases: TGTGCCAGCAGCCAGGATCAGGGGGTGAGCTATGGCTACACCTTC. This codes for CASSQDQGVSYGYTF.